The 28 T cell receptor beta chains presented below share a single source sample, sequenced in a study of beta chain features in type 1 diabetes. These receptors' targets are unknown. The study, taken as a whole, reports: In all four CD4+ subsets, TCRB CDR3 length was significantly, moderately reduced in type 1 diabetes.

Every bit of the isolated RNA underwent reverse transcription, so sequencing read expressed TCRB transcripts. Repertoires were generated with immunoSEQ multiplex PCR, while TCRdb's copy carries only in-frame clones and drops some. The data contain about 340,000 clones, approximately 12% of them seen just once; the ten biggest clones take up roughly 0.015%. Sequencing was performed on naive CD4+ T cells from blood. The receptors originated from a woman aged 18 to 35 with type 1 diabetes.

This clone was detected only a few times. This chain links TRBV19 with TRBJ2-1; TRBD2 is a possible D gene (5 bases). Germline V CDR1 and CDR2: LNHDA, SQIVND (reference sequence). Trimming shortened V by 5 bases and J by 5 bases, and 19 bases separated the two germline ends. The CDR3 length is 16 residues. CDR3 sequence: CASSDLLGRYHNEQFF. In DNA form, the CDR3 reads TGTGCCAGTAGTGACCTACTAGGTCGGTACCACAATGAGCAGTTCTTC.

This clone was observed a handful of times. The chain combines TRBV7-9 with TRBJ1-1; the D is unclear. CDR3 length: 15 residues. Germline-derived CDR1 and CDR2 are SEHNR and FQNEAQ (reference sequence). V was trimmed by 5 bases and J by 0 bases, leaving 13 bases between them. In DNA form, the CDR3 reads TGTGCCAGCAGCATATGGGAGGGAATGAACACTGAAGCTTTCTTT. As protein: CASSIWEGMNTEAFF.

This clone was counted only a few times. The chain is built from TRBV30 and TRBJ2-1, with TRBD2 matching 15 bases. The CDR3 runs 17 residues. V shed 2 bases, J shed 6 bases, and the junction held 8 bases outside the gene matches. In germline, CDR1 is GTSNPN, CDR2 SVGIG (reference sequence). CDR3 sequence reads: CAWSSGLAGGHGNEQFF. The CDR3, as DNA: TGTGCCTGGAGTTCCGGACTAGCGGGAGGGCATGGCAATGAGCAGTTCTTC.

This clone was picked up a small number of times. The gene calls are TRBV20-1 and TRBJ2-7, with D perhaps matching TRBD2 (5 bases). CDR1 DFQATT and CDR2 SNEGSKA come from the germline V gene (reference sequence). V dropped 7 bases and J dropped 3 bases, with 10 bases sitting between them. The CDR3 is made up of 11 amino acids. The CDR3 protein is CSGRQRYEQYF. The CDR3 DNA reads TGCAGTGGGAGGCAGCGCTACGAGCAGTACTTC.

This clone occurred a few times. The CDR3 DNA reads TGTGCCATCAGTGGTTCAGTTTCGGATACGCAGTATTTT. Its protein is CAISGSVSDTQYF. This chain joins TRBV10-3 and TRBJ2-3; D is uncertain. The length of the CDR3 is 13 residues. CDR1 and CDR2 (germline): ENHRY, SYGVKD. V was trimmed by 4 bases and J by 6 bases, leaving 11 bases between them.

The V and J genes are TRBV7-9 and TRBJ2-1; D unclear. Trimming stripped 2 bases from V and 7 bases from J, with 6 bases between. CDR3 length: 12 residues. Germline CDR1 reads SEHNR; CDR2 reads FQNEAQ (reference sequence). CDR3 DNA sequence: TGTGCCAGCAGCTTAAAGCCTAATGAGCAGTTCTTC. Translation gives CASSLKPNEQFF.

This clone was found a few times. J is TRBJ2-5 and V is TRBV5-1; possible D gene TRBD1, 5 bases. The V and J ends lost 1 base and 2 bases respectively, with 9 bases between them. The CDR3 totals 14 residues. Germline CDR1 SGHRS, CDR2 YFSETQ. In DNA, the CDR3 is TGCGCCAGCAGCTTGTTTTCAGGGCAAGAGACCCAGTACTTC. This translates into CASSLFSGQETQYF.

Concerning this clone: A junction end diverges from the germline sequence, so it may reflect a read error. The chain links TRBV19 to TRBJ2-7; 7 bases fit TRBD1. The germline V gene has CDR1 LNHDA and CDR2 SQIVND (reference sequence). The CDR3 loop spans 14 amino acids. The CDR3 nucleotides read TGTGCCAGTAGTATCGGAGAGATACAGGGACAGATACACTTC. It yields the protein CASSIGEIQGQIHF.

The chain employs TRBV7-2 and TRBJ2-1; D possibly corresponds to TRBD2 (6 bases). Trimming took off 2 bases at V and 9 bases at J, with 11 bases between the two ends. Germline-derived CDR1 and CDR2 are SGHTA and FQGNSA. There are 13 residues in the CDR3. CDR3 nucleotide sequence: TGTGCCAGCAGCTTATGGGCCGGGGGTGAGCAGTTCTTC. Protein sequence: CASSLWAGGEQFF.

The chain joins TRBV30 to TRBJ1-4, with 7 bases identical to TRBD1. In germline, CDR1 is GTSNPN, CDR2 SVGIG (reference sequence). V lost 4 bases to trimming and J lost 8 bases; unmatched junction nucleotides: 7. The CDR3 spans 13 residues. CDR3 loop: CAWNRGLGEKLFF. The DNA of the CDR3 is TGTGCCTGGAATAGGGGGCTCGGGGAAAAACTGTTTTTT.

This chain joins TRBV7-2 and TRBJ1-2, with 8 bases aligning to TRBD1. The CDR3 extends over 15 amino acids. CDR1 is SGHTA, CDR2 FQGNSA, per germline. Trimming at V came to 5 bases and at J to 4 bases, leaving 9 bases not matched to a gene. CDR3 DNA: TGTGCCAGCAGCCCATTGGACAGGGACTTCTATGGCTACACCTTC. It yields the protein CASSPLDRDFYGYTF.

In its sample, this clone was seen a few times. The chain uses TRBV7-9 and TRBJ2-1; TRBD2 is a possible D gene (6 bases). The germline CDR1 and CDR2 sequences are SEHNR and FQNEAQ (reference sequence). This CDR3 comprises 16 residues. V lost 5 bases to trimming and J lost 10 bases, with 24 bases between them. The CDR3 DNA sequence: TGTGCCAGCAGCCCGGGACTCGACACAGCCAAGGGCGAGCAGTTCTTC. Protein sequence: CASSPGLDTAKGEQFF.

A few counts support this clone. The genes are TRBV7-3 and TRBJ2-5; weak D call: TRBD1 (6 bases). Trimming removed 5 bases from V and 2 bases from J, with 15 bases in between. This CDR3 is 15 amino acids long. Germline V gene lookup returns CDR1 SGHTA and CDR2 FQGTGA. The CDR3 DNA reads TGTGCCAGCAGCCTGACCCGGGACACACAAGAGACCCAGTACTTC. It yields the protein CASSLTRDTQETQYF.

This clone came up once. This chain joins TRBV11-3 and TRBJ2-1; maybe TRBD2 (6 bases). Trimming left V 2 bases short and J 8 bases short, with 25 bases between. This CDR3 is 18 amino acids long. Germline V lookup: CDR1 SGHNT, CDR2 YENEEA. The CDR3 DNA reads as TGTGCCAGCAGCTTATTAGGGTATTGGGACTCGCCTTACGATGAGCAGTTCTTC. Translating gives CASSLLGYWDSPYDEQFF.

Only a few counts were recorded for this clone. The chain combines TRBV30 with TRBJ2-7; TRBD1 aligns across 7 bases. V was pared by 3 bases and J by 0 bases, with 2 bases of the junction left unmatched. CDR1 is GTSNPN and CDR2 is SVGIG in the germline V gene (reference sequence). This CDR3 has 13 residues. CDR3 DNA sequence: TGTGCCTGGAGCGGACAGGTCTCCTACGAGCAGTACGTC. It codes for CAWSGQVSYEQYV.

This clone has more than one count but fewer than ten. V and J are TRBV30 and TRBJ2-1, with 7 bases aligning to TRBD2. The CDR3 runs 15 residues. Germline CDR1 is GTSNPN and CDR2 is SVGIG (reference sequence). Trimming at V came to 0 bases and at J to 3 bases, leaving 5 bases not matched to a gene. The CDR3 sequence is CAWSVRGGGYNEQFF. For the CDR3, the DNA is TGTGCCTGGAGTGTACGGGGCGGGGGCTACAATGAGCAGTTCTTC. The entire variable domain, with the rest obtained from reference TRBV30 and TRBJ2-1, is as follows: SQTIHQWPATLVQPVGSPLSLECTVEGTSNPNLYWYRQAAGRGLQLLFYSVGIGQISSEVPQNLSASRPQDRQFILSSKKLLLSDSGFYLCAWSVRGGGYNEQFFGPGTRLTVL.

This clone has more than one count but fewer than ten. The CDR3 is CASSRPGSVSEAFF. CDR3 nucleotide sequence: TGTGCCAGCAGTAGGCCGGGGAGCGTCTCTGAAGCTTTCTTT. The V gene is TRBV27, the J gene TRBJ1-1, with D hard to call. The CDR3 spans 14 residues. Germline CDR1 MNHEY, CDR2 SMNVEV (reference sequence). V was cut by 5 bases and J by 6 bases, with 16 bases left in between.

V and J are TRBV5-1 and TRBJ2-3, with TRBD2 identical over 11 bases. From germline, CDR1 is SGHRS and CDR2 YFSETQ. The CDR3 covers 16 residues. V gave up 3 bases and J gave up 1 base; unmatched junction bases: 4. CDR3 in DNA: TGCGCCAGCAGCTACGGGACTAGCGGACGCACAGATACGCAGTATTTT. Translation: CASSYGTSGRTDTQYF.

The chain employs TRBV30 and TRBJ1-2; 9 nucleotides align to TRBD1. There are 15 residues in the CDR3. V was pared by 1 base and J by 6 bases, with 9 bases of the junction left unmatched. Per the germline V gene, CDR1 is GTSNPN and CDR2 is SVGIG (reference sequence). The CDR3 nucleotides read TGTGCCTGGAGTGCACCGGGACAGGGCTTCAATGGCTACACCTTC. Its translation is CAWSAPGQGFNGYTF.

This clone has more than one count but fewer than ten. This chain uses TRBV5-1 with TRBJ2-7; 10 nucleotides line up with TRBD1. The CDR3 is 15 residues long. From germline, CDR1 is SGHRS and CDR2 YFSETQ. The V and J ends lost 5 bases and 3 bases, in that order; junction bases with no gene match: 8. The CDR3 protein is CASRRSGTGVYEQYF. CDR3 sequence (DNA): TGCGCCAGCAGACGATCCGGGACAGGGGTCTACGAGCAGTACTTC.

This clone showed up just a few times. This sequence joins TRBV28 and TRBJ1-2, with D perhaps TRBD1 (6 bases). Trimming took off 8 bases at V and 8 bases at J, with 12 bases between the two ends. Germline CDR1 and CDR2: MDHEN and SYDVKM. The CDR3 contains 11 residues. CDR3 DNA: TGTGCCAGCGCCACAGGGACGGGCTACACCTTC. It yields the protein CASATGTGYTF.

This clone was seen more than once but under ten times. This sequence joins TRBV5-4 and TRBJ2-1; 7 bases match TRBD2. The CDR3 consists of 15 residues. CDR1 SGHNT and CDR2 YYREEE come from the germline V gene (reference sequence). The V gene end was trimmed by 2 bases and the J gene end by 7 bases; junction bases not matched to a gene: 9. The CDR3 is CASSFSSGIWNEQFF. In nucleotides, the CDR3 is TGTGCCAGCAGCTTTTCAAGCGGGATCTGGAATGAGCAGTTCTTC.

This sequence joins TRBV18 and TRBJ2-7; 7 bases are shared with TRBD1. Germline trimming cut 3 bases from V and 4 bases from J; bases unmatched to any gene: 6. The CDR3 loop spans 14 amino acids. Germline assignment: CDR1 KGHSH and CDR2 LQKENI. CDR3 sequence reads: CASSPRPDRYEQYV. The DNA for the CDR3 is TGTGCCAGCTCACCCCGACCGGACAGGTACGAGCAGTACGTC.

This clone was observed a handful of times. The rearrangement uses TRBV19 and TRBJ2-5, with 8 positions matching TRBD2. The CDR3 is made up of 13 amino acids. CDR1 and CDR2 from the germline V gene are LNHDA and SQIVND (reference sequence). J gave up 4 bases and V 5 bases, and 3 bases lay outside the gene matches. The CDR3 protein is CASSLSGRETQYF. The CDR3 DNA is TGTGCCAGTAGTTTAAGCGGGAGAGAGACCCAGTACTTC.

This chain uses TRBV15 with TRBJ2-1; 8 bases match TRBD2. Trimming at V came to 5 bases and at J to 2 bases, leaving 8 bases not matched to a gene. In germline, CDR1 is LNHNV, CDR2 YYDKDF (reference sequence). The CDR3 sequence is 16 residues long. CDR3 in DNA: TGTGCCACCAGCCGCACTAGCGGAGGGACCTACAATGAGCAGTTCTTC. It is translated as CATSRTSGGTYNEQFF.

The rearrangement joins TRBV7-9 to TRBJ2-1; 8 positions match TRBD2. CDR1 is SEHNR, CDR2 FQNEAQ, per germline (reference sequence). CDR3 size: 14 residues. Unmatched junction bases numbered 5, after V lost 0 bases and J lost 10 bases. In nucleotides, the CDR3 is TGTGCCAGCAGCTTAGCCGGGAGGGCGCGAGAGCAGTTCTTC. Its translation is CASSLAGRAREQFF.

The sample holds a few counts of this clone. The rearrangement links TRBV20-1 to TRBJ2-1, with no clear D. Germline V gene lookup returns CDR1 DFQATT and CDR2 SNEGSKA (reference sequence). The CDR3 consists of 11 residues. V lost 3 bases and J 8 bases, leaving 8 bases between the germline ends. The CDR3 region has the DNA TGCAGTGCTAGCCGAAGCGATGAGCAGTTCTTC. Translation gives CSASRSDEQFF.

The V call is TRBV27, the J call TRBJ2-3, with 11 bases identical to TRBD2. Germline values: CDR1 MNHEY, CDR2 SMNVEV (reference sequence). The CDR3 is made up of 18 amino acids. Trimming took 6 bases from V and 3 from J; bases not matched to a gene: 14. The CDR3 nucleotides are TGTGCCAGCAGGGGGCTGATTAGCGGGAGGGCACGAACAGATACGCAGTATTTT. Translated: CASRGLISGRARTDTQYF.